One and the same sample provided the 7 T cell receptor beta chains below, sequenced in a study of blood T cell repertoires in COVID-19. Repertoires were generated with immunoSEQ multiplex PCR, while TCRdb's copy carries only in-frame clones and drops some. Here the sample spans about 86,000 clones, about 85% being singletons. Material for sequencing was peripheral blood. The receptors stem from a man aged 50-59 years with acute or convalescent COVID-19.

The chain is built from TRBV10-3 and TRBJ1-2; TRBD1 is a possible D gene (6 bases). The CDR3 covers 14 residues. CDR1 and CDR2 (germline): ENHRY, SYGVKD. V lost 3 bases and J 5 bases, leaving 13 bases between the germline ends. The CDR3 region is CAISDPGHTYGYTF. For the CDR3, the DNA is TGTGCCATCAGTGACCCGGGACATACGTATGGCTACACCTTC.

This chain links TRBV7-9 with TRBJ2-4; 13 nucleotides align to TRBD2. The length of the CDR3 is 17 residues. Per germline, CDR1 SEHNR and CDR2 FQNEAQ (reference sequence). The J segment lost 1 base and the V segment lost 5 bases, leaving 5 bases of the junction unmatched. The CDR3 here is CASSEGLAGVAKNIQYF. Written as DNA, the CDR3 is TGTGCCAGCAGCGAAGGACTAGCGGGAGTTGCCAAAAACATTCAGTACTTC.

The rearrangement joins TRBV28 to TRBJ2-3; possibly TRBD1 for D (5 bases). The CDR3 spans 13 residues. Trimming stripped 7 bases from V and 2 bases from J, with 10 bases between. Germline V lookup: CDR1 MDHEN, CDR2 SYDVKM. The CDR3 loop reads CASTSGITDTQYF. The CDR3 DNA follows: TGTGCCAGCACCTCAGGGATCACAGATACGCAGTATTTT.

The sample holds one count of this clone. This sequence joins TRBV19 and TRBJ2-3, with 8 nucleotides matching TRBD2. J was trimmed by 2 bases and V by 4 bases; bases with no gene match: 11. Germline CDR1 and CDR2: LNHDA and SQIVND (reference sequence). The CDR3 contains 17 residues. The CDR3 DNA follows: TGTGCCAGTAGTACCGAAAGGGGTAGCGGGATCACAGATACGCAGTATTTT. As protein: CASSTERGSGITDTQYF.

The sample holds a few counts of this clone. V and J are TRBV7-9 and TRBJ1-1; TRBD1 is a possible D gene (5 bases). Trimming took 5 bases from V and 5 from J, leaving 15 bases between them. Per germline, CDR1 SEHNR and CDR2 FQNEAQ (reference sequence). The CDR3 runs to 14 residues. This chain's CDR3 is CASSGQGVRTEAFF. In DNA, the CDR3 is TGTGCCAGCAGCGGGCAGGGTGTAAGGACTGAAGCTTTCTTT.

The chain carries TRBV6-5 and TRBJ2-3, with 8 bases fitting TRBD2. This CDR3 region has 14 residues. V lost 4 bases, J lost 2 bases, and 2 bases stayed unmatched. Germline V gene data show CDR1 as MNHEY and CDR2 as SVGAGI. This CDR3 reads CASSFSGDTDTQYF. The CDR3 DNA reads TGTGCCAGCAGTTTTAGCGGGGACACAGATACGCAGTATTTT.

The chain joins TRBV4-3 to TRBJ1-1; 10 nucleotides match TRBD1. Germline V gene sequence: CDR1 LGHNA, CDR2 YSLEER. CDR3 size: 17 residues. V lost 0 bases, J lost 6 bases, and 10 bases stayed unmatched. CDR3 sequence reads: CASSQDDLGQGISEAFF. For the CDR3, the DNA is TGCGCCAGCAGCCAAGACGACCTGGGACAGGGGATTTCTGAAGCTTTCTTT.